This passage covers 3 T cell receptor beta chains from one sample sequenced in a study of shared clonotypes between healthy human individuals. This table comes from immunoSEQ multiplex PCR, and its TCRdb copy is limited to in-frame clones, with some not included. The sample holds about 490,000 clones; 60% to 85% are singletons and the top ten take 10% to 15%. The sample taken for sequencing was PBMCs. These receptors all come from a woman aged 40 to 50 in good health. Some clones in this sample may be carry-over from other donors' samples.

J is TRBJ2-1 and V is TRBV11-2, with 11 positions matching TRBD2. The junction had 13 bases not matched to a gene; V was cut back by 0 bases and J by 12 bases. CDR3 length: 17 residues. Germline values: CDR1 SGHAT, CDR2 FQNNGV. Here the CDR3 reads CASSLELAGGDLQGQFF. DNA of the CDR3: TGTGCCAGCAGCTTAGAGCTAGCGGGAGGAGACCTGCAGGGGCAGTTCTTC.

This clone was seen more than once but under ten times. The chain carries TRBV28 and TRBJ1-2; D ambiguous. There are 14 residues in the CDR3. V lost 7 bases, J lost 3 bases, and 15 bases lay in between. The V gene's germline CDR1 is MDHEN and CDR2 SYDVKM. CDR3 bases: TGTGCCAGCACCGTACCGGGTCATCACTATGGCTACACCTTC. It is translated as CASTVPGHHYGYTF.

This rearrangement joins TRBV4-1 to TRBJ1-2, with D possibly being TRBD1 (5 bases). Trimming took off 2 bases at V and 3 bases at J, with 10 bases between the two ends. In germline, CDR1 is MGHRA, CDR2 YSYEKL. The CDR3 spans 14 residues. CDR3 coding DNA: TGCGCCAGCAGCCAACTGACAGTGGACTATGGCTACACCTTC. It is translated as CASSQLTVDYGYTF.